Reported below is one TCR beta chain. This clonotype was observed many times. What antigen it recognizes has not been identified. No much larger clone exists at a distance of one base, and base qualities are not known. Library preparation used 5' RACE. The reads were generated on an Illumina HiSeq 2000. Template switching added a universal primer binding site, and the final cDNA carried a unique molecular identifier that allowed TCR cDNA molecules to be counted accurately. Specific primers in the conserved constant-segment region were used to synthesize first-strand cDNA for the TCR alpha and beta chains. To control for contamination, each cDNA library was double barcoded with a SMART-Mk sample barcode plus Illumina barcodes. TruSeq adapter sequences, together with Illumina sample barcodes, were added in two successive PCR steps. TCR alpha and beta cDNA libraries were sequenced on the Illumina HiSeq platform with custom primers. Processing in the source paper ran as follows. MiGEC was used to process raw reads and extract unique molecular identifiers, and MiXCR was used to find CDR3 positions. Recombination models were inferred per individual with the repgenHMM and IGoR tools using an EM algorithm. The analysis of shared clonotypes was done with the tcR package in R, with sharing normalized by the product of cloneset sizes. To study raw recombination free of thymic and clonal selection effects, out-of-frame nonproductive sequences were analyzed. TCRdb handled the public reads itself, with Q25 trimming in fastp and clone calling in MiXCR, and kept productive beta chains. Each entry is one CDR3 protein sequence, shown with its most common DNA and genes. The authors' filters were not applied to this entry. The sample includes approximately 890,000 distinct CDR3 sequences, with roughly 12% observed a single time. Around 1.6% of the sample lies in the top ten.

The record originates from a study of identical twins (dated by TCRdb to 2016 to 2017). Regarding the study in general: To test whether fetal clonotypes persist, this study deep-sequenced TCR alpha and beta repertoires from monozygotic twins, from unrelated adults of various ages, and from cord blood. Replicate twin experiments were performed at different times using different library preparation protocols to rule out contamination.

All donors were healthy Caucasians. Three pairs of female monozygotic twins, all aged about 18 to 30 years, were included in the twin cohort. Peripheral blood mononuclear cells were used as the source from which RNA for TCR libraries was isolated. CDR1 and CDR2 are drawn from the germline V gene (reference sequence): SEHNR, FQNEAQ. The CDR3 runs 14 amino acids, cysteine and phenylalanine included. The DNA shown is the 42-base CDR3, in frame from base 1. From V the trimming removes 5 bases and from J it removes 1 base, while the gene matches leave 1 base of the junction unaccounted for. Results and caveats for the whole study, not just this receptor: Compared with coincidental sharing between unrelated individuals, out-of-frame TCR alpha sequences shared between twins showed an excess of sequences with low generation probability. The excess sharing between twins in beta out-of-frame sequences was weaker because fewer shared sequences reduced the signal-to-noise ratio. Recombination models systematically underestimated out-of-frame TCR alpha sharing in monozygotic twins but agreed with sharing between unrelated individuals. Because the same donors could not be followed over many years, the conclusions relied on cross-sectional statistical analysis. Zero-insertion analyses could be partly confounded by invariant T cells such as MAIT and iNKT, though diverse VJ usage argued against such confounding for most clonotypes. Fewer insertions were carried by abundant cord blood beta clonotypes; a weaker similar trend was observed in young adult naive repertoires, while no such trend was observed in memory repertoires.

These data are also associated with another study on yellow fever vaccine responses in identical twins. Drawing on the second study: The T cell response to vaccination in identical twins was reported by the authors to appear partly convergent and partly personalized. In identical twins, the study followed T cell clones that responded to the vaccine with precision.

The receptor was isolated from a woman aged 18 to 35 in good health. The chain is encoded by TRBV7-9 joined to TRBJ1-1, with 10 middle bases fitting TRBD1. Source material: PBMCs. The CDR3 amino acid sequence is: CASSRDRGNTEAFF. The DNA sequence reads TGTGCCAGCAGCCGGGACAGGGGGAACACTGAAGCTTTCTTT.